The 30 T cell receptor beta chains reported below all come from one sample, sequenced in a study of PD-1 and CTLA-4 blockade in melanoma. Data came from immunoSEQ multiplex PCR; TCRdb stores just in-frame clones and leaves some out. The data contain about 21,000 clones, approximately 88% of them singletons. The sequences come from CD8+ T cells from peripheral blood, collected before anti-PD-1 treatment. These receptors came from a human donor with melanoma.

This chain uses TRBV2 with TRBJ2-1, with 7 positions matching TRBD2. Trimming took 10 bases from V and 6 from J; bases not matched to a gene: 9. Germline assignment: CDR1 SNHLY and CDR2 FYNNEI. The CDR3 extends over 13 amino acids. Here the CDR3 reads CANLGGSGNEQFF. As DNA, the CDR3 is TGTGCCAACTTGGGGGGGTCCGGCAATGAGCAGTTCTTC. Combining the CDR3 with reference TRBV2 and TRBJ2-1 gives the whole variable domain EPEVTQTPSHQVTQMGQEVILRCVPISNHLYFYWYRQILGQKVEFLVSFYNNEISEKSEIFDDQFSVERPDGSNFTLKIRSTKLEDSAMYFCANLGGSGNEQFFGPGTRLTVL.

This chain uses TRBV4-2 with TRBJ1-5; D remains unclear. The CDR3 is 16 amino acids. V lost 0 bases to trimming and J lost 5 bases, with 14 bases between them. Germline V lookup: CDR1 LGHNA, CDR2 YNFKEQ. The CDR3 protein is CASSQEGRLGYQPQHF. In DNA form, the CDR3 reads TGTGCCAGCAGCCAAGAGGGCAGGTTGGGATATCAGCCCCAGCATTTT.

This clone was counted only a few times. CDR3 nucleotide sequence: TGTGCCAGCAGCTTGGGACAGGGGGAATGGGATACGCAGTATTTT. It is translated as CASSLGQGEWDTQYF. J is TRBJ2-3 and V is TRBV7-9; 11 bases are shared with TRBD1. The germline gives CDR1 SEHNR, CDR2 FQNEAQ (reference sequence). This CDR3 region has 15 residues. V lost 3 bases and J lost 6; bases outside the gene matches: 5.

The CDR3 loop is CASSLSVSGANVLTF. DNA for the CDR3: TGTGCCAGCAGCCTCAGTGTATCTGGGGCCAACGTCCTGACTTTC. This chain links TRBV27 with TRBJ2-6; D is unclear. From germline, CDR1 is MNHEY and CDR2 SMNVEV (reference sequence). CDR3 length: 15 residues. The V and J ends lost 6 bases and 1 base respectively, with 10 bases between them. Full variable domain (missing parts from reference TRBV27 and TRBJ2-6): EAQVTQNPRYLITVTGKKLTVTCSQNMNHEYMSWYRQDPGLGLRQIYYSMNVEVTDKGDVPEGYKVSRKEKRNFPLILESPSPNQTSLYFCASSLSVSGANVLTFGAGSRLTVL.

The chain is built from TRBV3-1 (or the pseudogene TRBV3-2) and TRBJ1-1, with unresolved D. Germline V gene lookup returns CDR1 LGHDT and CDR2 YNNKEL (reference sequence). V lost 3 bases and J lost 3, with 14 bases in between. The CDR3 is 15 residues long. The CDR3: CASSQEQVGDTEAFF. CDR3 sequence (DNA): TGTGCCAGCAGCCAGGAGCAGGTGGGCGACACTGAAGCTTTCTTT.

The CDR3 protein is CASTLGQGEGYTF. In nucleotides, the CDR3 is TGTGCCAGCACTTTAGGACAGGGCGAAGGCTACACCTTC. The V and J genes are TRBV7-9 and TRBJ1-2, with 8 bases aligning to TRBD1. With 7 bases clipped from V and 8 bases from J, the junction kept 9 bases outside the gene matches. CDR3 length: 13 amino acids. Per germline, CDR1 SEHNR and CDR2 FQNEAQ (reference sequence).

The rearrangement joins TRBV5-4 to TRBJ2-3; 9 bases agree with TRBD2. J was trimmed by 4 bases and V by 4 bases; bases with no gene match: 4. This CDR3 has 14 residues. The germline V gene encodes CDR1 SGHNT and CDR2 YYREEE (reference sequence). The CDR3 loop is CASSPGLAPDTQYF. In DNA form, the CDR3 reads TGTGCCAGCAGCCCGGGACTAGCCCCAGATACGCAGTATTTT.

The J gene is TRBJ1-1, the V gene TRBV28, with a weak D call TRBD1 (6 bases). Trimming stripped 7 bases from V and 1 base from J, with 25 bases between. The CDR3 covers 18 residues. Germline V gives CDR1 MDHEN, CDR2 SYDVKM. This CDR3 is CASTPLVRGPLRNTEAFF. The CDR3 DNA reads TGTGCCAGCACTCCGCTTGTCCGGGGGCCGCTGAGGAACACTGAAGCTTTCTTT.

CDR3 DNA sequence: TGTGCCAGCCGGGACAGGGGGCGCGGGGACTCTGGAAACACCATATATTTT. Amino acids: CASRDRGRGDSGNTIYF. V usage is TRBV4-2 and J usage is TRBJ1-3; TRBD1 matches 12 bases. This CDR3 contains 17 residues. Germline CDR1 LGHNA, CDR2 YNFKEQ. V lost 8 bases to trimming and J lost 0 bases; unmatched junction nucleotides: 8.

This rearrangement joins TRBV9 to TRBJ2-7; 7 bases align to TRBD2. CDR1 SGDLS and CDR2 YYNGEE come from the germline V gene. The CDR3 consists of 15 residues. Trimming cost V 0 bases and J 3 bases; bases outside gene matches: 6. The CDR3 region is CASSVDGGGFYEQYF. Here the CDR3 DNA reads TGTGCCAGCAGCGTAGACGGCGGGGGATTCTACGAGCAGTACTTC.

This chain uses TRBV28 with TRBJ1-1; D call uncertain. Germline V lookup: CDR1 MDHEN, CDR2 SYDVKM. The CDR3 totals 12 residues. V shed 8 bases and J shed 3 bases, with 10 bases lying between them. CDR3 region: CASQGPDTEAFF. The CDR3 DNA reads TGTGCCAGCCAAGGCCCGGACACTGAAGCTTTCTTT.

This clone was found once. This chain uses TRBV6-5 with TRBJ1-1; 8 nucleotides match TRBD1. Losses at the gene ends were 0 bases for V and 4 bases for J; bases not matched to a gene: 4. The CDR3 totals 15 residues. Germline assignment: CDR1 MNHEY and CDR2 SVGAGI. CDR3 bases: TGTGCCAGCAGTTACTCCGCAGGGGGCGGCACTGAAGCTTTCTTT. It yields the protein CASSYSAGGGTEAFF.

The chain carries TRBV7-2 and TRBJ2-2, with D perhaps being TRBD1 or TRBD2 (5 bases each). Trimming removed 7 bases at V and 5 bases at J, with 11 bases between. Germline V gene sequence: CDR1 SGHTA, CDR2 FQGNSA. CDR3 length: 13 residues. CDR3 in amino acids: CASTLWGTGELFF. In nucleotides, the CDR3 is TGTGCCAGCACCCTCTGGGGGACCGGGGAGCTGTTTTTT.

The chain combines TRBV5-4 with TRBJ1-1, with 9 bases fitting TRBD1. J was trimmed by 5 bases and V by 4 bases; bases with no gene match: 6. Germline V gene lookup returns CDR1 SGHNT and CDR2 YYREEE (reference sequence). The CDR3 has 14 amino acids. The CDR3 reads CASSEQGATTEAFF. Written as DNA, the CDR3 is TGTGCCAGCAGCGAACAGGGGGCGACGACTGAAGCTTTCTTT. Full variable domain (outside the CDR3, taken from reference TRBV5-4 and TRBJ1-1): ETGVTQSPTHLIKTRGQQVTLRCSSQSGHNTVSWYQQALGQGPQFIFQYYREEENGRGNFPPRFSGLQFPNYSSELNVNALELDDSALYLCASSEQGATTEAFFGQGTRLTVV.

This clone has just one count. The V and J genes are TRBV5-4 and TRBJ2-1; D is unresolved. V lost 2 bases to trimming and J lost 2 bases, with 2 bases between them. CDR3 length equals 12 residues. The germline gives CDR1 SGHNT, CDR2 YYREEE (reference sequence). The CDR3 coding sequence is TGTGCCAGCAGCTTACCCTACAATGAGCAGTTCTTC. It translates to CASSLPYNEQFF.

The chain is built from TRBV13 and TRBJ1-1; perhaps TRBD1 as D (5 bases). CDR3 length equals 12 residues. CDR1 and CDR2 (germline): PRHDT, FYEKMQ (reference sequence). With 1 base removed from V and 7 bases from J, the gap between germline ends came to 7 bases. The CDR3 spells CASSLEGNEAFF. The CDR3 DNA reads as TGTGCCAGCAGCTTAGAGGGGAATGAAGCTTTCTTT.

J is TRBJ1-4 and V is TRBV7-2, with 7 bases lining up with TRBD1. The germline V gene has CDR1 SGHTA and CDR2 FQGNSA. CDR3 length: 14 amino acids. Trimming cost V 6 bases and J 11 bases; bases outside gene matches: 12. The CDR3 here is CASSNTSDRRKLFF. The CDR3 DNA reads TGTGCCAGCAGTAATACATCGGACAGGAGGAAACTGTTTTTT.

The J gene is TRBJ1-1, the V gene TRBV21-1; TRBD1 is taken as the D call from the table, unchecked against the DNA. TRBV21-1 is marked as a pseudogene. The CDR3 has 17 amino acids. Written as DNA, the CDR3 is TGTGCCAGCAGCAAATACAGGGGCCCCGGAAGGAACACTGAAGCTTTCTTT. It codes for CASSKYRGPGRNTEAFF.

The genes are TRBV7-9 and TRBJ1-6; D ambiguous. From germline, CDR1 is SEHNR and CDR2 FQNEAQ (reference sequence). Trimming pared 5 bases from V and 10 bases from J, leaving 9 bases between. The CDR3 sequence is 12 residues long. The CDR3 DNA follows: TGTGCCAGCAGCCACCCTGGGTCACCCCTCCACTTT. It encodes CASSHPGSPLHF.

The chain uses TRBV7-8 and TRBJ2-2; possible D gene TRBD2, 6 bases. V lost 5 bases and J lost 2, with 18 bases in between. The CDR3 runs 17 residues. The V gene's germline CDR1 is SGHVS and CDR2 FQNEAQ. As DNA, the CDR3 is TGTGCCAGCAGCGTATCTCGGCGGGAATCTAACACCGGGGAGCTGTTTTTT. Its protein is CASSVSRRESNTGELFF. The complete variable domain, with remaining parts taken from reference TRBV7-8 and TRBJ2-2, reads GAGVSQSPRYKVAKRGQDVALRCDPISGHVSLFWYQQALGQGPEFLTYFQNEAQLDKSGLPSDRFFAERPEGSVSTLKIQRTQQEDSAVYLCASSVSRRESNTGELFFGEGSRLTVL.

The chain uses TRBV28 and TRBJ2-1; 9 bases agree with TRBD1. The CDR3 spans 18 residues. Trimming took 1 base from V and 6 from J; bases not matched to a gene: 13. Germline V gene lookup returns CDR1 MDHEN and CDR2 SYDVKM. The CDR3 sequence: CASSLSLRGTGPGNEQFF. The CDR3 coding sequence is TGTGCCAGCAGTTTATCGCTTCGAGGGACAGGGCCAGGCAATGAGCAGTTCTTC.

Note on this clone: At one end, the junction sequence differs from germline, possibly due to a read error. The gene calls are TRBV19 and TRBJ1-2, with D unresolved. The CDR3 consists of 11 residues. Germline CDR1 reads LNHDA; CDR2 reads SQIVND (reference sequence). CDR3 protein: CASSMNSGYTF. CDR3 DNA: TGTGCCAGTAGTATGAACTCTGGCTACACCTTC.

The CDR3 DNA reads TGTGCCTGGGGGACGCTGAACACTGAAGCTTTCTTT. This translates into CAWGTLNTEAFF. The chain couples TRBV30 to TRBJ1-1; a possible D gene is TRBD1 (5 bases). Trimming cost V 5 bases and J 0 bases, with 7 bases left between them. CDR1 and CDR2 from the germline V gene are GTSNPN and SVGIG (reference sequence). This CDR3 contains 12 residues.

The V and J genes are TRBV4-1 and TRBJ1-3, with D possibly being TRBD1 (5 bases). The germline gives CDR1 MGHRA, CDR2 YSYEKL. The CDR3 is 18 amino acids. V was cut by 0 bases and J by 0 bases, with 15 bases left in between. The CDR3 nucleotides read TGCGCCAGCAGCCAAGATCTTTGGGGCAGTAACTCTGGAAACACCATATATTTT. As protein: CASSQDLWGSNSGNTIYF.

This clone has a single count. The chain uses TRBV28 and TRBJ1-6; 7 nucleotides agree with TRBD1. The length of the CDR3 is 15 residues. After removal of 7 bases from V and 3 bases from J, the junction contained 6 bases not matched to a gene. From germline, CDR1 is MDHEN and CDR2 SYDVKM. The CDR3 loop is CASTQTGFYNSPLHF. The CDR3 DNA is TGTGCCAGCACACAGACAGGGTTCTATAATTCACCCCTCCACTTT. Variable domain in full (rest from reference TRBV28 and TRBJ1-6): DVKVTQSSRYLVKRTGEKVFLECVQDMDHENMFWYRQDPGLGLRLIYFSYDVKMKEKGDIPEGYSVSREKKERFSLILESASTNQTSMYLCASTQTGFYNSPLHFGNGTRLTVT.

The V gene is TRBV30, the J gene TRBJ1-2; D might be TRBD1 (6 bases). The V gene's germline CDR1 is GTSNPN and CDR2 SVGIG (reference sequence). The ends were cut back, 4 bases at V and 6 bases at J, with 12 bases in the middle. The CDR3 is 12 residues long. CDR3 DNA: TGTGCCTGGACATCACAGGGCGATGGCTACACCTTC. This encodes CAWTSQGDGYTF. Combining the CDR3 with reference TRBV30 and TRBJ1-2 gives the whole variable domain SQTIHQWPATLVQPVGSPLSLECTVEGTSNPNLYWYRQAAGRGLQLLFYSVGIGQISSEVPQNLSASRPQDRQFILSSKKLLLSDSGFYLCAWTSQGDGYTFGSGTRLTVV.

This rearrangement joins TRBV27 to TRBJ1-6; unclear D gene. Per germline, CDR1 MNHEY and CDR2 SMNVEV (reference sequence). V lost 8 bases to trimming and J lost 0 bases, with 14 bases between them. The CDR3 is 16 residues long. CDR3 nucleotide sequence: TGTGCCAGCCAACAAGACAAGAGCTCCTATAATTCACCCCTCCACTTT. Translation gives CASQQDKSSYNSPLHF.

This chain uses TRBV13 with TRBJ1-1, with D possibly matching TRBD1 (6 bases). Trimming shortened V by 3 bases and J by 8 bases, and 16 bases separated the two germline ends. The germline gives CDR1 PRHDT, CDR2 FYEKMQ (reference sequence). The CDR3 covers 14 residues. The DNA of the CDR3 is TGTGCCAGCAGCTTTAGGGGGGAGAGAGCCGAAGCTTTCTTT. It yields the protein CASSFRGERAEAFF. The full variable domain, with the rest looked up from reference TRBV13 and TRBJ1-1, is AAGVIQSPRHLIKEKRETATLKCYPIPRHDTVYWYQQGPGQDPQFLISFYEKMQSDKGSIPDRFSAQQFSDYHSELNMSSLELGDSALYFCASSFRGERAEAFFGQGTRLTVV.

The rearrangement joins TRBV13 to TRBJ1-1; possible D gene TRBD1, 5 bases. Germline V CDR1 and CDR2: PRHDT, FYEKMQ (reference sequence). This CDR3 is 15 amino acids long. V was shortened by 1 base and J by 5 bases, with 14 bases between the two germline ends. Here the CDR3 DNA reads TGTGCCAGCAGCTTAGTGCAGGGCTTGGAGACTGAAGCTTTCTTT. This gives the protein CASSLVQGLETEAFF.

This rearrangement joins TRBV28 to TRBJ2-7; tentatively, D is TRBD1 (5 bases). The V end lost 0 bases, the J end lost 6 bases, and 12 bases lay between the germline ends. This CDR3 spans 14 amino acids. Germline V lookup: CDR1 MDHEN, CDR2 SYDVKM. CDR3 in amino acids: CASSLCRQGCEQYF. The CDR3 region has the DNA TGTGCCAGCAGTTTATGTCGGCAGGGCTGCGAGCAGTACTTC.